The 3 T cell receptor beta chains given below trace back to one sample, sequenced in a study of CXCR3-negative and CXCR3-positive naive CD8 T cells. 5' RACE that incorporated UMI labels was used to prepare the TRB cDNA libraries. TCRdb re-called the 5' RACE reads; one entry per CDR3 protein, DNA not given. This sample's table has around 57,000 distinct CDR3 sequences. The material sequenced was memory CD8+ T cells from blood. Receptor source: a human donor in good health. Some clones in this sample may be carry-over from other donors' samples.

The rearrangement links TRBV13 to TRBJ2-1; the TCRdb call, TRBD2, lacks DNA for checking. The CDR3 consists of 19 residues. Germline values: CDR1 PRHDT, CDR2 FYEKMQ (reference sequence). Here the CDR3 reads CASSSRISQTSVSHNEQFF.

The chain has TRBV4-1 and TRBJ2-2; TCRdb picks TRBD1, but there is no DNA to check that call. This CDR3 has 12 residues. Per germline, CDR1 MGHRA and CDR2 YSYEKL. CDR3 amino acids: CASSQVGRELFF.

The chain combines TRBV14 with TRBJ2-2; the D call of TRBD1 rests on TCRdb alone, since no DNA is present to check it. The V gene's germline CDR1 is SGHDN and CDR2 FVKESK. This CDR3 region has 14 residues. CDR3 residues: CASSQGQNTGELFF.